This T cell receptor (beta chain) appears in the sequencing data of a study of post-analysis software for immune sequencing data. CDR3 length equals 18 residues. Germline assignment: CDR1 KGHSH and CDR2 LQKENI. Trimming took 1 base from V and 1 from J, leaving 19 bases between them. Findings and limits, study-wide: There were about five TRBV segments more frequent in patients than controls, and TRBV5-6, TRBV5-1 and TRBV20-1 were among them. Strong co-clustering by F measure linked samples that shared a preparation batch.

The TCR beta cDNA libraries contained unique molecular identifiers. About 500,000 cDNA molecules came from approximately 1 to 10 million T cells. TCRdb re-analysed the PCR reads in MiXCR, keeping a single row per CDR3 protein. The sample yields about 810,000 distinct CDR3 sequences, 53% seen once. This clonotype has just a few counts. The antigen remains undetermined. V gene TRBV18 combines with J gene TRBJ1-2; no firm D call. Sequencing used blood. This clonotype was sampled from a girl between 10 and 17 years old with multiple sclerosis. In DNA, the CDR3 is TGTGCCAGCTCACCACGGACGGTGGGGAACACCTTTAACTATGGCTACACCTTC. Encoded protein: CASSPRTVGNTFNYGYTF.